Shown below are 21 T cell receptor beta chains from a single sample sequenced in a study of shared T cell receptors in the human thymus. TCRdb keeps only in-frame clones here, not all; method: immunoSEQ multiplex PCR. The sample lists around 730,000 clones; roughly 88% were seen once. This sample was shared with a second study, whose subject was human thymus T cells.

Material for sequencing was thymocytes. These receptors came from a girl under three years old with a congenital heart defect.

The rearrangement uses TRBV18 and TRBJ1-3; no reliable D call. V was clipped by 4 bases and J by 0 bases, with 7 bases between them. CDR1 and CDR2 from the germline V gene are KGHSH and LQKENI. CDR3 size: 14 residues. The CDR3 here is CASSLRFSGNTIYF. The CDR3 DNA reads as TGTGCCAGCTCACTCAGGTTCTCTGGAAACACCATATATTTT.

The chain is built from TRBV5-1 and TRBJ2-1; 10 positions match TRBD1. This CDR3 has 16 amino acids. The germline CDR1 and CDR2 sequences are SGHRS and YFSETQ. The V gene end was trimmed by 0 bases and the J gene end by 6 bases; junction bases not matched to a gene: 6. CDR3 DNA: TGCGCCAGCAGCTTGGCGGGGGACAGGGGATCCAATGAGCAGTTCTTC. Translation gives CASSLAGDRGSNEQFF.

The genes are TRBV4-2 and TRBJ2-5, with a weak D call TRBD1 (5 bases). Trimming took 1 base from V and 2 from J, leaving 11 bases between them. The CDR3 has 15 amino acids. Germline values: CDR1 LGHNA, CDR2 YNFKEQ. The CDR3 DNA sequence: TGTGCCAGCAGCCAAGGTCCAGGGTGGCAAGAGACCCAGTACTTC. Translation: CASSQGPGWQETQYF.

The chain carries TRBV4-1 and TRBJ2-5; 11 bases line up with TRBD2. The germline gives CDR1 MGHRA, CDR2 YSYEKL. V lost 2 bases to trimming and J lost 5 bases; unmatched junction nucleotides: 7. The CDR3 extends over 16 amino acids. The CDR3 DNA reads TGCGCCAGCAGCCAAAGAACTAGCGGGGGAGAGGAGACCCAGTACTTC. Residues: CASSQRTSGGEETQYF.

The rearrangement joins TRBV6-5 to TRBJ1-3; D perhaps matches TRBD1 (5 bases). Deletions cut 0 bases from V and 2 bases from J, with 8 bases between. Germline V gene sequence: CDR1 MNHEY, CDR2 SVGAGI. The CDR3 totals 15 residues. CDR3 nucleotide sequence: TGTGCCAGCAGTTACTCGGGCAGGGCTGGAAACACCATATATTTT. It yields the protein CASSYSGRAGNTIYF.

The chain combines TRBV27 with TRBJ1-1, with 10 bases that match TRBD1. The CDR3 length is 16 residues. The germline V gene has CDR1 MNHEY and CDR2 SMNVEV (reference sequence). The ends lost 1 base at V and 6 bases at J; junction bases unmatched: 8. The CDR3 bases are TGTGCCAGCAGTTTATATCGTGGGACAGGGGAACCTGAAGCTTTCTTT. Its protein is CASSLYRGTGEPEAFF.

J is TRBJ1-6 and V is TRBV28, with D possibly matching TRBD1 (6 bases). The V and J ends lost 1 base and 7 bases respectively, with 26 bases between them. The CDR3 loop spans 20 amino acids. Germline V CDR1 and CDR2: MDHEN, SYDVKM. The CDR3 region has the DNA TGTGCCAGCAGTTTATTTCCAGGGGACATTTCACGTCCAGAAAATTCACCCCTCCACTTT. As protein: CASSLFPGDISRPENSPLHF.

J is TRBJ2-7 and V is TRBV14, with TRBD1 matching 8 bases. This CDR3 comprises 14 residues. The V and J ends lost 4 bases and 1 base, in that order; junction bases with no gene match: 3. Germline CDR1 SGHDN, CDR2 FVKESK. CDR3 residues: CASSLTGGSYEQYF. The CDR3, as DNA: TGTGCCAGCAGCCTAACAGGGGGATCCTACGAGCAGTACTTC.

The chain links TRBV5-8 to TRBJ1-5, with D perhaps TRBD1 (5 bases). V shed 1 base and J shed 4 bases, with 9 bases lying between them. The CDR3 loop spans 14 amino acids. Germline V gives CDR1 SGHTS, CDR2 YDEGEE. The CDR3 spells CASSLNPGNQPQHF. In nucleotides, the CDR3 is TGTGCCAGCAGCTTGAATCCAGGGAATCAGCCCCAGCATTTT.

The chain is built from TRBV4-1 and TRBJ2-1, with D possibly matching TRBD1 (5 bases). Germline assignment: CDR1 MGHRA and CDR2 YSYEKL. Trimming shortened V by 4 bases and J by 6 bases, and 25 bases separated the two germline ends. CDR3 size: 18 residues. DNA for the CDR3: TGCGCCAGCAGCCTAAGCGAATCGGACAACTCTCTGCTCAATGAGCAGTTCTTC. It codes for CASSLSESDNSLLNEQFF.

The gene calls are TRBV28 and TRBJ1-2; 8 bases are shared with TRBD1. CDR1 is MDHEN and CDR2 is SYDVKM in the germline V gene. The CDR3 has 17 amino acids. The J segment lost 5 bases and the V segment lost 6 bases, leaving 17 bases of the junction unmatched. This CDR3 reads CASSQTGTGCVKYGYTF. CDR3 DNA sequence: TGTGCCAGCAGCCAAACCGGGACAGGCTGTGTGAAATATGGCTACACCTTC.

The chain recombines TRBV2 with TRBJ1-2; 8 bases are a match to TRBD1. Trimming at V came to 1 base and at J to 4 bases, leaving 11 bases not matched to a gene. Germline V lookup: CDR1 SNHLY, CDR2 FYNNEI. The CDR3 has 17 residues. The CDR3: CASSEGGGQGSLYGYTF. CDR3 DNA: TGTGCCAGCAGTGAAGGGGGAGGACAGGGAAGCCTCTATGGCTACACCTTC.

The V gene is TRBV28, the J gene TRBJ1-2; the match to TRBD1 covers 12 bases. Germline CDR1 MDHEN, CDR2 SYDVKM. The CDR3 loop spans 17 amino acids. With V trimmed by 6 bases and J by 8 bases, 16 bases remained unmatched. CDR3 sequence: CASRAEPDRDRGRGYTF. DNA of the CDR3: TGTGCCAGCAGGGCAGAACCCGACCGGGACAGGGGGCGAGGCTACACCTTC.

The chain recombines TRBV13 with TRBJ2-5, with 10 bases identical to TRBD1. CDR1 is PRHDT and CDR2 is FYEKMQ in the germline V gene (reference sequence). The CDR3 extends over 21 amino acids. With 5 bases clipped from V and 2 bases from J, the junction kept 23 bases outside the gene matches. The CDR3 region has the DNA TGTGCCAGCAGCCCACTTAGGACCGGGACAGGGGTTTTGTGGGGGCAAGAGACCCAGTACTTC. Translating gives CASSPLRTGTGVLWGQETQYF. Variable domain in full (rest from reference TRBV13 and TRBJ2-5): AAGVIQSPRHLIKEKRETATLKCYPIPRHDTVYWYQQGPGQDPQFLISFYEKMQSDKGSIPDRFSAQQFSDYHSELNMSSLELGDSALYFCASSPLRTGTGVLWGQETQYFGPGTRLLVL.

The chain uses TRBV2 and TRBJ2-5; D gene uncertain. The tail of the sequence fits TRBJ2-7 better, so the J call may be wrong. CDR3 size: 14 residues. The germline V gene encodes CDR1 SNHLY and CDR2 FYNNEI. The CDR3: CASSVYRASYEQYF. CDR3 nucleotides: TGTGCCAGCAGTGTCTACCGAGCGTCCTACGAGCAGTACTTC.

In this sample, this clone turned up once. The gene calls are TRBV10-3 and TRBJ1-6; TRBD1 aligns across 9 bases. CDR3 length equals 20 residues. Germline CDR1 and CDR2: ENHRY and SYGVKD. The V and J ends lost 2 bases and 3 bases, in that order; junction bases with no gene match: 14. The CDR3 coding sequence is TGTGCCATCAGTGAGGTGGGGACAGGGTCCCCCAAAAACTATAATTCACCCCTCCACTTT. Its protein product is CAISEVGTGSPKNYNSPLHF.

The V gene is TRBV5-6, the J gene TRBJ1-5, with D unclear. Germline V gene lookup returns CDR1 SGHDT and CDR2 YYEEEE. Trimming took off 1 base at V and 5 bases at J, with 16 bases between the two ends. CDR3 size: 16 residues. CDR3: CASSLFRQEDHQPQHF. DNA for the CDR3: TGTGCCAGCAGCTTGTTTCGGCAGGAGGATCATCAGCCCCAGCATTTT.

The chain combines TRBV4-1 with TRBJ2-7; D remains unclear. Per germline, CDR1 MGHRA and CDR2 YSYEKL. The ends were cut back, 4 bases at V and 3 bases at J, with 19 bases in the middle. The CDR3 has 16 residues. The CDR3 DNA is TGCGCCAGCAGCCCAGCCCCTTCTGTACACAGCTACGAGCAGTACTTC. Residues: CASSPAPSVHSYEQYF.

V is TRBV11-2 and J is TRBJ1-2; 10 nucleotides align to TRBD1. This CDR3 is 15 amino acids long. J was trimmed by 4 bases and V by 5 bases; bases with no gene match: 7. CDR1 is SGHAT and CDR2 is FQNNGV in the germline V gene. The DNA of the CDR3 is TGTGCCAGCAGCGGTCCCGGGACAGGGGTCTATGGCTACACCTTC. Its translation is CASSGPGTGVYGYTF.

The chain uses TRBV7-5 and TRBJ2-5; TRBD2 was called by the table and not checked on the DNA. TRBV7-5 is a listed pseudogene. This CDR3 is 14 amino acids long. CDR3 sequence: CARSLGRLQETQYF. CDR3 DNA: TGTGCCAGAAGCTTAGGCAGACTACAAGAGACCCAGTACTTC.

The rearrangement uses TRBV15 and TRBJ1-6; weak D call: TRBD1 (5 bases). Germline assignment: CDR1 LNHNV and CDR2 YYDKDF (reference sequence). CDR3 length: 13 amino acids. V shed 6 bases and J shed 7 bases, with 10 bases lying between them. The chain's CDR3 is CATRLGHNSPLHF. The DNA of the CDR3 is TGTGCCACCAGGCTGGGGCACAATTCACCCCTCCACTTT.